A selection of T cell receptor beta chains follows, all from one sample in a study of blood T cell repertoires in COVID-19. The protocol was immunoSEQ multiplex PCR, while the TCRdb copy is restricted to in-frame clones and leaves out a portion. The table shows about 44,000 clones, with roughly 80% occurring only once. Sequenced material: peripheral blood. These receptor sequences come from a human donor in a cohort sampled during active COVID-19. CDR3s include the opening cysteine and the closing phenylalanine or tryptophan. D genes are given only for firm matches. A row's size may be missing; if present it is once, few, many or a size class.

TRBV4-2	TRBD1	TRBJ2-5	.	TGTGCCAGCAGCCAGAGACAGGGCTTTGTCGAAGAGACCCAGTACTTC	CASSQRQGFVEETQYF
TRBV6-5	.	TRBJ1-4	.	TGTGCCAGCAGTTGGGGGAGGGCTAATGAAAAACTGTTTTTT	CASSWGRANEKLFF
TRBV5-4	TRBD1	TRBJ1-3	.	TGTGCCAGCAGCTTTCGGGACAGGGTATCAGGAAACACCATATATTTT	CASSFRDRVSGNTIYF
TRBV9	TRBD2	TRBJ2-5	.	TGTGCCAGCAGCGTAGGTGGACTAGCGGGGGGGAAAGAGACCCAGTACTTC	CASSVGGLAGGKETQYF
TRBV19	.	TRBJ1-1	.	TGTGCCAGTAGCCGTCGGGGACTCACTGAAGCTTTCTTT	CASSRRGLTEAFF
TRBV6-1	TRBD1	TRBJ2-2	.	TGTGCCAGCAGTGACTGGACAGGGAAGACGTTAGATAGGACCGGGGAGCTGTTTTTT	CASSDWTGKTLDRTGELFF
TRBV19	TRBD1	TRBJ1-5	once	TGTGCCAGTAATCAGGGGGCCGTGCCCCAGCATTTT	CASNQGAVPQHF
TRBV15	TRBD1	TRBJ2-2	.	TGTGCCACCAGCAGGACAGGGGTTACCTCCGGGGAGCTGTTTTTT	CATSRTGVTSGELFF
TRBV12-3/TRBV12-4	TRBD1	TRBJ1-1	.	TGTGCCAGCGGACAGGGGTTATGGACTGAAGCTTTCTTT	CASGQGLWTEAFF
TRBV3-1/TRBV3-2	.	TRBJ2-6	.	TGTGCCAGCAGCCAAGAAGTGGGGGCGTCGGGGGCCAACGTCCTGACTTTC	CASSQEVGASGANVLTF
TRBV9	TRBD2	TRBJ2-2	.	TGTGCCAGCAGCTTCCAGACTAGCGGGGACTACACCGGGGAGCTGTTTTTT	CASSFQTSGDYTGELFF
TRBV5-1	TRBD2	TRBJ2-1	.	TGCGCCAGCAGCGCCGACGCTAGCGGCCCCAACTCCTACAATGAGCAGTTCTTC	CASSADASGPNSYNEQFF
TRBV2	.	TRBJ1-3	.	TGTGCCAGCAGTGAAGTCGGTGGTGGGGGGGTCTCTGGAAACACCATATATTTT	CASSEVGGGGVSGNTIYF
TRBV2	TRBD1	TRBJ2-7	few	TGTGCCAGCACACCGACAGGGATGAGGACCTACGAGCAGTACTTC	CASTPTGMRTYEQYF
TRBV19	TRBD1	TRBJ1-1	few	TGTGCCAGTATCCCAACAGGGGACACTGAAGCTTTCTTT	CASIPTGDTEAFF